One and the same sample provided the 13 T cell receptor beta chains below, sequenced in a study of cytomegalovirus exposure and HLA in healthy donors. Here immunoSEQ multiplex PCR was the method, and the copy in TCRdb shows in-frame clones only, minus some. The data show a few hundred thousand clones, almost 90% seen once. Sequencing was performed on PBMCs. The receptors shown here come from a young woman in good health and CMV-seronegative.

The chain combines TRBV5-1 with TRBJ2-2; 10 bases are a match to TRBD2. With 3 bases clipped from V and 2 bases from J, the junction kept 7 bases outside the gene matches. Germline-derived CDR1 and CDR2 are SGHRS and YFSETQ. This CDR3 is built from 17 residues. CDR3 sequence: CASSSDERGGNTGELFF. CDR3 coding DNA: TGCGCCAGCAGCTCCGACGAGCGGGGGGGAAACACCGGGGAGCTGTTTTTT.

The chain combines TRBV5-6 with TRBJ1-1, with TRBD1 matching over 8 bases. Trimming took 3 bases from V and 1 from J; bases not matched to a gene: 5. CDR3 length equals 15 residues. Germline V gives CDR1 SGHDT, CDR2 YYEEEE. The CDR3 nucleotides are TGTGCCAGCAGCTACGGACAGGGACCGAACACTGAAGCTTTCTTT. This translates into CASSYGQGPNTEAFF.

The chain couples TRBV28 to TRBJ2-2; no definite D call. V lost 3 bases, J lost 1 base, and 9 bases lay in between. The CDR3 has 15 amino acids. CDR1 is MDHEN and CDR2 is SYDVKM in the germline V gene. The CDR3 loop reads CASSFGLVNTGELFF. DNA for the CDR3: TGTGCCAGCAGTTTCGGTCTTGTGAACACCGGGGAGCTGTTTTTT.

V is TRBV7-9 and J is TRBJ2-4; D remains ambiguous. V lost 2 bases and J lost 4, with 12 bases in between. Germline CDR1 reads SEHNR; CDR2 reads FQNEAQ (reference sequence). The length of the CDR3 is 15 residues. CDR3 DNA sequence: TGTGCCAGCAGCTTACAGAATGAGGCAAAAAACATTCAGTACTTC. This gives the protein CASSLQNEAKNIQYF.

The chain combines TRBV2 with TRBJ2-7; TRBD2 aligns across 14 bases. The CDR3 runs to 15 residues. Germline loops: CDR1 SNHLY, CDR2 FYNNEI. V lost 11 bases, J lost 4 bases, and 10 bases stayed unmatched. Here the CDR3 reads CARSSGLAGGYEQYV. CDR3 nucleotide sequence: TGTGCCCGCTCAAGCGGACTAGCGGGGGGATACGAGCAGTACGTC.

V usage is TRBV6-5 and J usage is TRBJ2-6, with D unclear. V dropped 8 bases and J dropped 2 bases, with 4 bases sitting between them. The CDR3 consists of 12 residues. CDR1 and CDR2 from the germline V gene are MNHEY and SVGAGI. CDR3 amino acids: CASRTGANVLTF. CDR3 sequence (DNA): TGTGCCAGCCGTACTGGGGCCAACGTCCTGACTTTC.

The chain is built from TRBV5-6 and TRBJ1-6; 9 positions agree with TRBD1. After removal of 5 bases from V and 9 bases from J, the junction contained 9 bases not matched to a gene. The CDR3 length is 15 residues. The germline V gene has CDR1 SGHDT and CDR2 YYEEEE. In DNA, the CDR3 is TGTGCCAGCAGTACAGGACAGGGGTGGACTTCACCCCTCCACTTT. Residues: CASSTGQGWTSPLHF. Using reference TRBV5-6 and TRBJ1-6 for the parts outside the CDR3, the full variable domain is DAGVTQSPTHLIKTRGQQVTLRCSPKSGHDTVSWYQQALGQGPQFIFQYYEEEERQRGNFPDRFSGHQFPNYSSELNVNALLLGDSALYLCASSTGQGWTSPLHFGNGTRLTVT.

This clone was seen just once. This chain links TRBV5-5 with TRBJ2-4, with D hard to call. CDR3 length equals 13 residues. CDR1 SGHKS and CDR2 YYEKEE come from the germline V gene (reference sequence). V lost 0 bases and J 5 bases, leaving 6 bases between the germline ends. The CDR3 nucleotides are TGTGCCAGCAGCTTGGATGTAGAAAACATTCAGTACTTC. Translation: CASSLDVENIQYF. Filled out from reference TRBV5-5 and TRBJ2-4, the complete variable domain reads DAGVTQSPTHLIKTRGQQVTLRCSPISGHKSVSWYQQVLGQGPQFIFQYYEKEERGRGNFPDRFSARQFPNYSSELNVNALLLGDSALYLCASSLDVENIQYFGAGTRLSVL.

The V and J genes are TRBV23-1 and TRBJ2-2, with D perhaps matching TRBD1 (6 bases). TRBV23-1 is designated an ORF whose function remains uncertain. The V end lost 3 bases, the J end lost 3 bases, and 14 bases lay between the germline ends. This CDR3 is 16 amino acids long. CDR3 region: CASSHYTGPYTGELFF. The CDR3 region has the DNA TGCGCCAGCAGTCACTATACAGGGCCGTACACCGGGGAGCTGTTTTTT.

The chain links TRBV19 to TRBJ1-1; the D gene is possibly TRBD1 (5 bases). V was pared by 4 bases and J by 6 bases, with 15 bases between. Germline-derived CDR1 and CDR2 are LNHDA and SQIVND (reference sequence). This CDR3 is 14 amino acids long. CDR3 sequence reads: CASSNSGGMAEAFF. CDR3 DNA: TGTGCCAGTAGTAACTCGGGGGGTATGGCTGAAGCTTTCTTT.

The chain recombines TRBV5-1 with TRBJ2-5; D perhaps matches TRBD2 (6 bases). Trimming removed 5 bases from V and 4 bases from J, with 15 bases in between. Germline V CDR1 and CDR2: SGHRS, YFSETQ. The CDR3 spans 14 residues. This CDR3 reads CASSRPGGGETQYF. The CDR3 DNA reads TGCGCCAGCAGTCGCCCCGGGGGAGGAGAGACCCAGTACTTC.

The sample holds one count of this clone. This chain uses TRBV4-3 with TRBJ1-6, with D unresolved. The CDR3 extends over 16 amino acids. Trimming left V 2 bases short and J 5 bases short, with 13 bases between. Germline-derived CDR1 and CDR2 are LGHNA and YSLEER. Here the CDR3 DNA reads TGCGCCAGCAGCCAAAGCCCCTTGCTGGATAATTCACCCCTCCACTTT. Translated, it gives CASSQSPLLDNSPLHF.

This chain connects TRBV7-9 to TRBJ2-1; a possible D gene is TRBD2 (5 bases). The CDR3 totals 12 residues. The V and J ends lost 6 bases and 8 bases respectively, with 11 bases between them. From germline, CDR1 is SEHNR and CDR2 FQNEAQ (reference sequence). In DNA form, the CDR3 reads TGTGCCAGCAGGGGTAGCGAGGATGAGCAGTTCTTC. Its protein is CASRGSEDEQFF.